A single T cell receptor (beta chain) is shown here with its context. The CDR3 is made up of 12 amino acids. Trimming shortened V by 6 bases and J by 6 bases, and 10 bases separated the two germline ends. This sample stems from a study of control samples from healthy donors and cancer patients. Method: immunoSEQ multiplex PCR; TCRdb's copy keeps in-frame clones and lacks some. The sample carries about 170,000 clones, around nine tenths recorded once. V gene TRBV12-3 or TRBV12-4 combines with J gene TRBJ2-3; D is ambiguous. Sequencing was carried out using blood. The source is a man aged 25 to 40 in good health. The CDR3 region has the DNA TGTGCCAGCAGCCATTCTGGGGATACGCAGTATTTT. Amino acid sequence: CASSHSGDTQYF.